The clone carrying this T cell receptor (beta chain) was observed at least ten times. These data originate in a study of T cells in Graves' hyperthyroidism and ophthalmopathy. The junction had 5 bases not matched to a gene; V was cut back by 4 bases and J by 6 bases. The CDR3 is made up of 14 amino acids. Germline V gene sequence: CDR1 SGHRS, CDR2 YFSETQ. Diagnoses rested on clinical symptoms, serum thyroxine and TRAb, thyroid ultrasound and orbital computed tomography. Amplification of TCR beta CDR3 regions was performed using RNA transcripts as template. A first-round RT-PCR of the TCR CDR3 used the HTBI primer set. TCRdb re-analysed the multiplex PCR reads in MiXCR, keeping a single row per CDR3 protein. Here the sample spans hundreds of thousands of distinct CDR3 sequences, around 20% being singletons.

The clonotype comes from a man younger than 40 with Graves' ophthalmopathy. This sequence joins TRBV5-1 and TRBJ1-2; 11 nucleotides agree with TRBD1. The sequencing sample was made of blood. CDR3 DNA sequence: TGCGCCAGCAGCGTAGGACAGGGGGCTAATGGCTACACCTTC. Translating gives CASSVGQGANGYTF.